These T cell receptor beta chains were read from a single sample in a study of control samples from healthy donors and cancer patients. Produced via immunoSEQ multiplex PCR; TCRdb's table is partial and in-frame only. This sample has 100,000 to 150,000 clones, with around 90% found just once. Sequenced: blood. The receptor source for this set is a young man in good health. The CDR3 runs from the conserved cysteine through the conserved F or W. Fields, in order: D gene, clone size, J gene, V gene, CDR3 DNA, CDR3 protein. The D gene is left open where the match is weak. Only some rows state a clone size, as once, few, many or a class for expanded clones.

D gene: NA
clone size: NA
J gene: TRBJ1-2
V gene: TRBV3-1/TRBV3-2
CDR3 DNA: TGTGCCAGCAGCCAAGTAGGGATCAATGGCTACACCTTC
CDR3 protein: CASSQVGINGYTF

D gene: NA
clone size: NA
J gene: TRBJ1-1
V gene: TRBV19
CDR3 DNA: TGTGCCAGTAGTAACGATCAACCGGGACTGCACACTGAAGCTTTCTTT
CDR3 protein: CASSNDQPGLHTEAFF

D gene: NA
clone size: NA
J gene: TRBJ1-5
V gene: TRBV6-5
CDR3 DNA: TGTGCCAGCAGCAACCGGGGAGGCAATCAGCCCCAGCATTTT
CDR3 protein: CASSNRGGNQPQHF

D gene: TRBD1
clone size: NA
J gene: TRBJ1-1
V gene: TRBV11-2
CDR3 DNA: TGTGCCAGCAGCTTCAAGGTGTACAGGGGGCACACTGAAGCTTTCTTT
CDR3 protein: CASSFKVYRGHTEAFF

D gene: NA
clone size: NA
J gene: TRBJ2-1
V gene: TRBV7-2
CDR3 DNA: TGTGCCAGCAGCCCTGGCCTTAGCTCCTACAATGAGCAGTTCTTC
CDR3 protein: CASSPGLSSYNEQFF

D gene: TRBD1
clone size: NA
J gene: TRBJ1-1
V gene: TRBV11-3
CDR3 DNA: TGTGCCAGCAGCTTAATCGGGCAGGGGGAGGTAGCGGCTTTCTTT
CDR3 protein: CASSLIGQGEVAAFF

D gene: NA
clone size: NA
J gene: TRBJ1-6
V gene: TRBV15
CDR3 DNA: TGTGCCACCAGCAGAGATGGGACTAATTCACCCCTCCACTTT
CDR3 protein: CATSRDGTNSPLHF

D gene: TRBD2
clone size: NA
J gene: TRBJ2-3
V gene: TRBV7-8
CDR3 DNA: TGTGCCAGCAGCCGGACTAGAACGGAAAAAGGCACAGATACGCAGTATTTT
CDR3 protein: CASSRTRTEKGTDTQYF

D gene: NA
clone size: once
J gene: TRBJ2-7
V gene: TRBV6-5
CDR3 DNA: TGTGCCAGCAGTTCACCCGGGACTGGCTCCTACGAGCAGTACTTC
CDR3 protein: CASSSPGTGSYEQYF

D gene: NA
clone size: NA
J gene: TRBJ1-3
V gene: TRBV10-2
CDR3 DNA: TGCGCCAGCAGTGAGGGTTGGGGGGAGTCTGGAAACACCATATATTTT
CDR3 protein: CASSEGWGESGNTIYF